This T cell receptor (beta chain) was observed in a study of CD8 T cells in ankylosing spondylitis. This clonotype was seen at least ten times. Its antigen is not identified. Quantitative 5'-RACE with molecular barcodes was used to make the TCR beta libraries. TCRdb fed the 5' RACE reads into MiXCR, producing one record per CDR3 protein. The table records around 330,000 distinct CDR3 sequences, around 10% of them present only once. With V trimmed by 4 bases and J by 3 bases, 6 bases remained unmatched. From germline, CDR1 is DFQATT and CDR2 SNEGSKA (reference sequence). The CDR3 has 15 amino acids. Overall study findings and caveats: Clones linked to the disease showed a CD8+ phenotype. They occurred at relatively low frequencies in peripheral blood. As reported, disease-linked clones showed significant enrichment in matched ankylosing spondylitis synovial fluid. There were earlier reports of some motif variants in reactive arthritis synovial fluid and blood.

This receptor was identified in a female donor with ankylosing spondylitis or in good health (not recorded which). This chain connects TRBV20-1 to TRBJ2-7; TRBD2 matches 13 bases. The sequenced material came from blood, either unsorted or a sorted T cell fraction (not recorded which). This CDR3 reads CSAIMTSGGNYEQYF. In nucleotides, the CDR3 is TGCAGTGCTATTATGACTAGCGGGGGGAACTACGAGCAGTACTTC.